This T cell receptor beta chain was obtained from a study of OX40 agonist ivuxolimab in advanced cancers. About the study: From 23 to 79 years was the age range, with a mean of about 54 years, and around 83% were male.

The table came from immunoSEQ multiplex PCR; TCRdb's copy has only in-frame clones and leaves some out. Altogether some 140,000 clones are present, about nine tenths being singletons, with the ten largest covering 0.95% to 1.4%. Study-level points and caveats: Researchers did not establish what antigens the expanded peripheral T cells target.

As concerns this clone: The antigen is not known.

This CDR3 comprises 16 residues. Germline V gives CDR1 ENHRY, CDR2 SYGVKD. The J segment lost 4 bases and the V segment lost 11 bases, leaving 9 bases of the junction unmatched. The source material was CD4+ or CD8+ T cells sorted from blood, sampled in a trial of the OX40 agonist ivuxolimab. The origin of this receptor is an adult with an advanced solid tumor such as melanoma, head and neck, liver or kidney cancer. This sequence joins TRBV10-3 and TRBJ2-2; 14 positions agree with TRBD2. CDR3 loop: CAGTTSGRVGTGELFF. The CDR3 DNA reads as TGTGCCGGCACGACTAGCGGGAGGGTGGGCACCGGGGAGCTGTTTTTT.